This T cell receptor beta chain was retrieved from a study of T cell responses to AZD1222 COVID-19 vaccine. Findings of the study overall: The donors showed a predominance of white British ancestry and of females, with possible underestimation of clonal diversity.

The CDR3 is 12 amino acids. V was cut by 5 bases and J by 4 bases, with 9 bases left in between. Germline CDR1 is SEHNR and CDR2 is FQNEAQ (reference sequence). Measured with immunoSEQ multiplex PCR; TCRdb has only the in-frame clones, and not every one. The table includes about 150,000 clones, 90% to 95% detected once. Comment on this clone: Its cognate antigen is unknown.

This sample comprised peripheral blood, obtained 28 days after the second AZD1222 dose. The J gene is TRBJ2-7, the V gene TRBV7-9; D uncertain. This sequence originates from an adult who received the AZD1222 COVID-19 vaccine. The CDR3 region is CASSPHKYEQYF. The CDR3 nucleotides read TGTGCCAGCAGCCCGCACAAGTACGAGCAGTACTTC.